This TCR beta chain appears in the sequencing data of a study of shared clonotypes between healthy human individuals. Findings and caveats of the study: It was the non-shared clonotypes that had lower generation probabilities than clonotypes shared by all four donors.

Assay: immunoSEQ multiplex PCR; the TCRdb copy retains only in-frame clones and omits some. The sample has 2 million to 2.5 million clones; 85% to 95% are singletons. Concerning this clone itself: Antigen unknown.

This CDR3 is 14 amino acids long. Trimming removed 7 bases from V and 7 bases from J, with 20 bases in between. CDR1 MGHRA and CDR2 YSYEKL come from the germline V gene. Sequencing was carried out using naive CD4+ T cells from PBMCs. As to subset: CD45RA+ positively selected. This TCR derives from a man in his late teens or twenties in good health. Some clones in this sample may be carry-over from other donors' samples. This sequence joins TRBV4-1 and TRBJ2-7; possible D gene TRBD2, 5 bases. Here the CDR3 DNA reads TGCGCCAGCATTGACTACAACGCGGGTGGGGAGCAGTACTTC. Its translation is CASIDYNAGGEQYF.